This record concerns one T cell receptor (beta chain) sequence. The antigen is not known. Here immunoSEQ multiplex PCR was the method, and the copy in TCRdb shows in-frame clones only, minus some. The data contain roughly 250,000 clones, approximately 84% of them singletons. Trimming left V 3 bases short and J 2 bases short, with 9 bases between. This CDR3 is built from 14 residues. Germline V gene lookup returns CDR1 MDHEN and CDR2 SYDVKM. This sample is part of a study of cytomegalovirus exposure and HLA in healthy donors. Study conclusions and caveats: In vitro checks showed that a few CMV-associated chains really do target CMV antigens. Subsequent analysis showed first-cohort TCR clusters tending to co-occur in 120 validation repertoires. Overall, roughly 170 TCR beta chains were annotated as cytomegalovirus-associated.

The sequenced sample consisted of PBMCs. The receptor's source is a woman aged 25 to 39 in good health and CMV-seropositive. The rearrangement joins TRBV28 to TRBJ2-3; D call uncertain. In nucleotides, the CDR3 is TGTGCCAGCAGTTTCCGCGAAACCACAGATACGCAGTATTTT. It translates to CASSFRETTDTQYF.